Listed below are T cell receptor beta chains from one sample, sequenced in a study of cytomegalovirus exposure and HLA in healthy donors. Clones were sequenced by immunoSEQ multiplex PCR, and TCRdb holds only the in-frame ones, with some missing. Of about 110,000 clones listed, about 64% were seen once; the top ten hold about 2.8%. Material for sequencing was PBMCs. Receptors were obtained from a female donor in good health and CMV-seronegative. CDR3s include the opening cysteine and the closing phenylalanine or tryptophan. The D gene is left open where the match is weak. Where a row states a size, it is once, few, many or the class of an expanded clone; other rows omit it.

D gene	CDR3 length	J gene	V gene	clone size	CDR3 DNA	CDR3 protein
-	12	TRBJ2-3	TRBV9	-	TGTGCCAGCAGCCCCTTCACAGATACGCAGTATTTT	CASSPFTDTQYF
-	20	TRBJ2-3	TRBV1	-	TGCACCAGCAGCCAAGCCCTGAGGCTAGCGGTCCATCCTAGCACAGATACGCAGTATTTT	CTSSQALRLAVHPSTDTQYF
-	18	TRBJ2-7	TRBV18	-	TGTGCCAGCTCGCCTACACCCCCAGGGCCCATAATTAGCTACGAGCAGTACTTC	CASSPTPPGPIISYEQYF
TRBD2	15	TRBJ2-3	TRBV2	-	TGTGCCAGCAGTGGACTGGCGGGAGAGATAGATACGCAGTATTTT	CASSGLAGEIDTQYF
-	13	TRBJ1-2	TRBV7-9	-	TGTGCCAGCAGCGAAAAAGGAGTAGGTGGCTACACCTTC	CASSEKGVGGYTF
-	15	TRBJ2-7	TRBV19	once	TGTGCCAGTAGTATAGGGGCGGGCAACTCCTACGAGCAGTACTTC	CASSIGAGNSYEQYF
TRBD1	15	TRBJ2-2	TRBV10-3	-	TGTGCCACCGAGGAGGGGACAGGGAACACCGGGGAGCTGTTTTTT	CATEEGTGNTGELFF
-	14	TRBJ2-5	TRBV7-2	-	TGTGCCAGCAGCTATAGCGGCCCAACGGGGACCCAGTACTTC	CASSYSGPTGTQYF
TRBD1	14	TRBJ2-7	TRBV19	-	TGTGCCAGTAGTCCTACAGGGGCGGCCTACGAGCAGTACTTC	CASSPTGAAYEQYF
TRBD1	12	TRBJ2-7	TRBV29-1	-	TGCAGCGTCGCGACAGGGCCTAGGGAGCAGTACTTC	CSVATGPREQYF
-	13	TRBJ2-5	TRBV4-2	-	TGTGCCAGCAGCCCCGTGAGCCAAGAGACCCAGTACTTC	CASSPVSQETQYF
-	14	TRBJ2-3	TRBV25-1	-	TGTGCCAGCAGTCCAGTACGGGAGACAGATACGCAGTATTTT	CASSPVRETDTQYF
TRBD1	15	TRBJ2-7	TRBV7-9	-	TGTGCCAGCAGCAGCAACAGGGGGCTAATCTACGAGCAGTACTTC	CASSSNRGLIYEQYF
TRBD2	15	TRBJ2-5	TRBV19	-	TGTGCCAGTAGCAGAACTAGCGGGCGACAAGAGACCCAGTACTTC	CASSRTSGRQETQYF
TRBD2	16	TRBJ2-7	TRBV6-5	-	TGTGCCAGCAGTTACTCTGGACTAGCGGGAGCCTACGAGCAGTACTTC	CASSYSGLAGAYEQYF
TRBD1	13	TRBJ1-2	TRBV7-9	-	TGTGCCAGCAGCTTGGGGACAGGGATTGGCTACACCTTC	CASSLGTGIGYTF
-	14	TRBJ1-4	TRBV28	-	TGTGCCAGCAGTGTCAGGGCGGGAGGCGAAAAACTGTTTTTT	CASSVRAGGEKLFF
-	15	TRBJ2-1	TRBV30	-	TGTGCCTGGAGTGTAAGGCTAGCGCGGCACAATGAGCAGTTCTTC	CAWSVRLARHNEQFF
-	14	TRBJ1-1	TRBV30	-	TGTGCCTGGAGTGTACGAGGGCGTAGCACTGAAGCTTTCTTT	CAWSVRGRSTEAFF
-	17	TRBJ2-6	TRBV5-4	medium-sized	TGTGCCAGCAGCTTTGTTGACTCGACCTCTGGGGCCAACGTCCTGACTTTC	CASSFVDSTSGANVLTF
-	14	TRBJ2-5	TRBV2	-	TGTGCCAGCAGTGATAATAGGGGAAAAGAGACCCAGTACTTC	CASSDNRGKETQYF
TRBD2	16	TRBJ2-5	TRBV5-1	-	TGCGCCAGCAGCTTATTAGCGGGAGGGGCGGAAGAGACCCAGTACTTC	CASSLLAGGAEETQYF
TRBD1	15	TRBJ1-1	TRBV6-5	-	TGTGCCAGCAGTTACAGGGGACAGATTAACACTGAAGCTTTCTTT	CASSYRGQINTEAFF
-	16	TRBJ1-4	TRBV11-3	-	TGTGCCAGCAGCTTAGCCCTATCGACAGCTAATGAAAAACTGTTTTTT	CASSLALSTANEKLFF
-	13	TRBJ1-1	TRBV7-2	-	TGTGCCAGCAGCCCCCCAGGATACACTGAAGCTTTCTTT	CASSPPGYTEAFF
-	16	TRBJ1-1	TRBV19	-	TGTGCCAGTAGTATAGTCGGGGAGGTGAGGAACACTGAAGCTTTCTTT	CASSIVGEVRNTEAFF
-	14	TRBJ2-5	TRBV5-5	-	TGTGCCAGCAGCACCGGGTCGTACCAAGAGACCCAGTACTTC	CASSTGSYQETQYF
-	15	TRBJ1-1	TRBV12-5	-	TGTGCTAGTGGTATGGGACGTGGGAGGAACACTGAAGCTTTCTTT	CASGMGRGRNTEAFF
-	14	TRBJ1-4	TRBV25-1	-	TGTGCCAGCAGAGGAGAGTCAACTAATGAAAAACTGTTTTTT	CASRGESTNEKLFF
-	14	TRBJ1-5	TRBV28	-	TGTGCCAGCAGTTTAAGGGACTCCTTTCAGCCCCAGCATTTT	CASSLRDSFQPQHF
-	13	TRBJ2-7	TRBV14	-	TGTGCCAGCAGCCATTGGGAGTCCTACGAGCAGTACTTC	CASSHWESYEQYF
-	13	TRBJ1-1	TRBV19	once	TGTGCCAGTAGTGTGGGACAGAACACTGAAGCTTTCTTT	CASSVGQNTEAFF
-	13	TRBJ2-3	TRBV2	few	TGTGCCAGCAGTTCACAGTCCACAGATACGCAGTATTTT	CASSSQSTDTQYF
-	13	TRBJ1-2	TRBV29-1	-	TGCAGCGTTGTGGCGACAGAAAACTATGGCTACACCTTC	CSVVATENYGYTF
TRBD1	14	TRBJ1-5	TRBV25-1	-	TGTGCCAGCAGGGGACAGGGACAAGGTCAGCCCCAGCATTTT	CASRGQGQGQPQHF